This note documents a single T cell receptor beta chain sequence. The protocol was immunoSEQ multiplex PCR, while the TCRdb copy is restricted to in-frame clones and leaves out a portion. The sample has over 45,000 clones; over 75% are singletons. The CDR3 extends over 17 amino acids. The V segment lost 3 bases and the J segment 4 bases; nucleotides outside the gene matches: 6. Germline values: CDR1 SGHRS, CDR2 YFSETQ. These data are taken from a study of T cell changes during pregnancy in multiple sclerosis. The chain combines TRBV5-1 with TRBJ2-2; 13 nucleotides agree with TRBD2. The sequence came from a female donor with multiple sclerosis, enrolled in a pregnancy study. This specimen was CD4+ T cells from peripheral blood mononuclear cells, taken in the second trimester of pregnancy. Here the CDR3 DNA reads TGCGCCAGCAGCTCGCTGGGGACTAGCGGGATCACCGGGGAGCTGTTTTTT. Translating it yields CASSSLGTSGITGELFF.